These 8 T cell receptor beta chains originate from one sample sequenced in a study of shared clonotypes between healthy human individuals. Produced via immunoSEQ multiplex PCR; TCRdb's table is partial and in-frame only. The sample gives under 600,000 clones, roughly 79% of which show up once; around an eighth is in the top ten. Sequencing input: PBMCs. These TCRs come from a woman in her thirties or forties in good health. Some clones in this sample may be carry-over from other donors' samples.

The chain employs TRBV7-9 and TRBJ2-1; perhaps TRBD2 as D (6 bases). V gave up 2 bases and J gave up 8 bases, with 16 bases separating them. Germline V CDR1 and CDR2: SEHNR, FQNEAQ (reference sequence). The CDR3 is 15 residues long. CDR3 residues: CASSLLSSDNDEQFF. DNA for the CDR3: TGTGCCAGCAGCTTACTGTCTAGCGACAATGATGAGCAGTTCTTC. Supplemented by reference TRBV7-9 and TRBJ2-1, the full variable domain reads DTGVSQNPRHKITKRGQNVTFRCDPISEHNRLYWYRQTLGQGPEFLTYFQNEAQLEKSRLLSDRFSAERPKGSFSTLEIQRTEQGDSAMYLCASSLLSSDNDEQFFGPGTRLTVL.

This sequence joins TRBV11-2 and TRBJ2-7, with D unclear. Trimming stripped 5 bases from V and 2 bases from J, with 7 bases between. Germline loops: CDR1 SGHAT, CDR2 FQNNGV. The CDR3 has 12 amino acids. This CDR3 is CASSARPYEQYF. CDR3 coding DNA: TGTGCCAGCAGCGCCCGCCCCTACGAGCAGTACTTC.

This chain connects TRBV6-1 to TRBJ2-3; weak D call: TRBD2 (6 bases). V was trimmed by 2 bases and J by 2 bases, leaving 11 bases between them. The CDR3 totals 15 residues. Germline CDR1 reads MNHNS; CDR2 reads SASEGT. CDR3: CASSERRDHTDTQYF. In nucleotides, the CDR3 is TGTGCCAGCAGTGAACGGCGGGACCACACAGATACGCAGTATTTT.

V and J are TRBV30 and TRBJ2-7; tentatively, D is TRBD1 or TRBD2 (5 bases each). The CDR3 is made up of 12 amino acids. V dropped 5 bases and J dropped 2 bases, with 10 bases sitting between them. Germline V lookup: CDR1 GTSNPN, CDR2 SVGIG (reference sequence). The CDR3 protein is CAWGWGTYEQYF. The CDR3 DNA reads TGTGCCTGGGGTTGGGGGACCTACGAGCAGTACTTC.

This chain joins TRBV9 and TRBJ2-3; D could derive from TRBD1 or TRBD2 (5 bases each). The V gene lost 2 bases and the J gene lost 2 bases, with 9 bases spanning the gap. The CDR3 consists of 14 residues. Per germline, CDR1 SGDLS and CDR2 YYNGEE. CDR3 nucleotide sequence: TGTGCCAGCAGCGTGGGACCCAACACAGATACGCAGTATTTT. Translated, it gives CASSVGPNTDTQYF.

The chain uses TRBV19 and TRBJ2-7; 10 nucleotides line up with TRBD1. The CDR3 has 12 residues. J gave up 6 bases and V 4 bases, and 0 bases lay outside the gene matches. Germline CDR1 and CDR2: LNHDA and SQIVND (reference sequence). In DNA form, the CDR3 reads TGTGCCAGTAGTAGGGACAGGGGCGAGCAGTACTTC. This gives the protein CASSRDRGEQYF.

The CDR3 is CASSPSGNEQFF. CDR3 sequence (DNA): TGTGCCAGCAGCCCCAGCGGTAATGAGCAGTTCTTC. This chain uses TRBV13 with TRBJ2-1, with a possible D match to TRBD2 (5 bases). Germline V lookup: CDR1 PRHDT, CDR2 FYEKMQ (reference sequence). V was pared by 5 bases and J by 7 bases, with 9 bases between. The CDR3 sequence is 12 residues long.

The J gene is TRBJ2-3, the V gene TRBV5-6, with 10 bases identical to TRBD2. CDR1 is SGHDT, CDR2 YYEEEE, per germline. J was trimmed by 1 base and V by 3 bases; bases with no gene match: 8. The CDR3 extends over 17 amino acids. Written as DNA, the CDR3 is TGTGCCAGCAGCTGGGGGATGGGGACTAGCGGCACAGATACGCAGTATTTT. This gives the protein CASSWGMGTSGTDTQYF. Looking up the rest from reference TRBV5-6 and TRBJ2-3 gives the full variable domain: DAGVTQSPTHLIKTRGQQVTLRCSPKSGHDTVSWYQQALGQGPQFIFQYYEEEERQRGNFPDRFSGHQFPNYSSELNVNALLLGDSALYLCASSWGMGTSGTDTQYFGPGTRLTVL.